This T cell receptor beta chain is drawn from a study of post-analysis software for immune sequencing data. Study background: The disease courses covered relapsing-remitting, secondary progressive and progressive-relapsing multiple sclerosis. Findings and limits, study-wide: People with multiple sclerosis had a significantly lower normalized Chao1 diversity than controls did. When the samples were clustered directly with F measure, those that had been prepared in the same batch showed strong co-clustering. The five TRBV segments detected at higher frequency in patients than in controls included TRBV5-6, TRBV5-1 and TRBV20-1.

V was cut by 0 bases and J by 0 bases, with 6 bases left in between. Germline V lookup: CDR1 SGHDT, CDR2 YYEEEE. This CDR3 comprises 14 residues. Tagging with unique molecular identifiers was a feature of the TCR beta cDNA libraries. Via MiXCR, TCRdb re-called the PCR reads, giving one row per CDR3 protein. The sample holds 170,000 or so distinct CDR3 sequences, over 25% seen once. This clonotype was picked up many times. No antigen is known for it. The sequence derives from a girl aged 10 to 17 with multiple sclerosis. The sample comprised blood. This chain connects TRBV5-6 to TRBJ1-1; no definite D call. The CDR3 nucleotides read TGTGCCAGCAGCTTGGGGGTCATGAACACTGAAGCTTTCTTT. Protein product: CASSLGVMNTEAFF.